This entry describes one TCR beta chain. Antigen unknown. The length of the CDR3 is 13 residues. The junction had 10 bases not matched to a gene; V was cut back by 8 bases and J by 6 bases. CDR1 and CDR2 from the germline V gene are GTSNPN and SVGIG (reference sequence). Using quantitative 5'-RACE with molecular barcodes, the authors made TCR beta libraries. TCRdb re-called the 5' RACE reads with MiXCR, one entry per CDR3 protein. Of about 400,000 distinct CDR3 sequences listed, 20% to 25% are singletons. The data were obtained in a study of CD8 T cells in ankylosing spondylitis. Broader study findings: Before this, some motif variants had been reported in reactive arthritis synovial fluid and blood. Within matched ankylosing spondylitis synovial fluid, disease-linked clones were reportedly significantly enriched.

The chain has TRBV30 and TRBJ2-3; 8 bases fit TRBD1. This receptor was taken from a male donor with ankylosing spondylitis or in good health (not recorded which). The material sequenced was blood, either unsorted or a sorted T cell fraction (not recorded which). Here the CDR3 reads CAQNTGGLDTQYF. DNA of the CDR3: TGTGCCCAAAATACAGGGGGATTGGATACGCAGTATTTT. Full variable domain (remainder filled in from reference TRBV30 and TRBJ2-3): SQTIHQWPATLVQPVGSPLSLECTVEGTSNPNLYWYRQAAGRGLQLLFYSVGIGQISSEVPQNLSASRPQDRQFILSSKKLLLSDSGFYLCAQNTGGLDTQYFGPGTRLTVL.